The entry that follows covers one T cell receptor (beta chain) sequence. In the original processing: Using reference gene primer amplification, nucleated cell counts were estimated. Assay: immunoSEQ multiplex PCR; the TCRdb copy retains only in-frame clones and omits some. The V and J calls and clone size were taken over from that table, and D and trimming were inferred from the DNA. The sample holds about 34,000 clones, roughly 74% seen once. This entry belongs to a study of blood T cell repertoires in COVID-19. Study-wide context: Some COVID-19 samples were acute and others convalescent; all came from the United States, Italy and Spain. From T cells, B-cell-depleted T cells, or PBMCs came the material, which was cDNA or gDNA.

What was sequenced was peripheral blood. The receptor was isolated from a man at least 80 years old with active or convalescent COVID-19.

CDR3 region: CASSESSGRVSNQPQHF. DNA for the CDR3: TGTGCCAGCAGTGAATCTAGCGGCAGGGTAAGCAATCAGCCCCAGCATTTT. This chain joins TRBV6-1 and TRBJ1-5; perhaps TRBD1 as D (5 bases). Germline V gene sequence: CDR1 MNHNS, CDR2 SASEGT. Trimming removed 2 bases from V and 1 base from J, with 15 bases in between. The CDR3 is 17 amino acids.